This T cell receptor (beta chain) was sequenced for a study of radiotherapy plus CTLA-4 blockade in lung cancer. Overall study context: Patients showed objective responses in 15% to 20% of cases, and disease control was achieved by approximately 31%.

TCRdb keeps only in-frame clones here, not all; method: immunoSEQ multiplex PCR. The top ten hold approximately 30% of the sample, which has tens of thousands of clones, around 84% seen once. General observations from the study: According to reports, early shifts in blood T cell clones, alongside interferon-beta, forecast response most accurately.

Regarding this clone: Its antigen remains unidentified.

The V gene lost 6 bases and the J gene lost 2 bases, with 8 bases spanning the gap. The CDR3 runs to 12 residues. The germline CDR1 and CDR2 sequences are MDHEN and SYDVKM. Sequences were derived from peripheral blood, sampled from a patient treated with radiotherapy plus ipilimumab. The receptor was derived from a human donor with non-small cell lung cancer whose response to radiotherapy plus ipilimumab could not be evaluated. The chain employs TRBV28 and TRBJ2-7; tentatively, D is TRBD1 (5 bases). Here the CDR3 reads CASRGQAYEQYF. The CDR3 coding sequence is TGTGCCAGCAGGGGGCAAGCCTACGAGCAGTACTTC.